The 21 T cell receptor beta chains below were found in one sample sequenced in a study of blood T cell repertoires in COVID-19. Only in-frame clones appear in the TCRdb table, and some are missing; sequencing was by immunoSEQ multiplex PCR. The table records 180,000 or so clones, approximately 80% of them present only once. Sequenced sample: peripheral blood. Source of these receptors: a human donor with acute or convalescent COVID-19. The donor label of this sample is uncertain.

J is TRBJ2-7 and V is TRBV27; no firm D call. CDR1 and CDR2 from the germline V gene are MNHEY and SMNVEV (reference sequence). With 3 bases removed from V and 9 bases from J, the gap between germline ends came to 12 bases. The CDR3 loop spans 12 amino acids. CDR3 DNA: TGTGCCAGCAGTTTTAGACCCCCGGGGCAGTACTTC. Translating it yields CASSFRPPGQYF.

The V and J genes are TRBV7-2 and TRBJ2-2; no reliable D call. Trimming stripped 5 bases from V and 5 bases from J, with 9 bases between. Germline V CDR1 and CDR2: SGHTA, FQGNSA. CDR3 size: 13 residues. As DNA, the CDR3 is TGTGCCAGCAGCCCCTTCGAGACCGGGGAGCTGTTTTTT. It encodes CASSPFETGELFF.

The chain joins TRBV10-3 to TRBJ2-1, with 7 bases identical to TRBD1. This CDR3 is 15 amino acids long. J was trimmed by 0 bases and V by 6 bases; bases with no gene match: 5. From germline, CDR1 is ENHRY and CDR2 SYGVKD. The chain's CDR3 is CAIRTDRSSYNEQFF. The CDR3 bases are TGTGCCATCAGGACGGACAGGTCCTCCTACAATGAGCAGTTCTTC.

The J gene is TRBJ2-3, the V gene TRBV7-9, with a possible D match to TRBD1 (6 bases). Germline V CDR1 and CDR2: SEHNR, FQNEAQ (reference sequence). The CDR3 spans 17 residues. Deletions cut 2 bases from V and 0 bases from J, with 15 bases between. Here the CDR3 reads CASSLLGTSPSTDTQYF. The CDR3 bases are TGTGCCAGCAGCTTACTAGGGACATCCCCTAGCACAGATACGCAGTATTTT.

The chain couples TRBV10-1 to TRBJ2-5; the match to TRBD1 covers 8 bases. The CDR3 runs 9 residues. Germline loops: CDR1 WNHNN, CDR2 SYGVQD (reference sequence). J gave up 13 bases and V 8 bases, and 3 bases lay outside the gene matches. In DNA form, the CDR3 reads TGCGCCAGCCTTGGACAGGGGTACTTC. Protein product: CASLGQGYF.

The chain joins TRBV6-5 to TRBJ1-5; 7 positions agree with TRBD1. CDR3 size: 14 residues. The trim removed 4 bases at V and 5 bases at J, leaving 5 bases unmatched. In germline, CDR1 is MNHEY, CDR2 SVGAGI. In DNA, the CDR3 is TGTGCCAGCAGTTCCGGCAGGGGGGATCAGCCCCAGCATTTT. It codes for CASSSGRGDQPQHF.

The rearrangement joins TRBV11-2 to TRBJ1-1; 11 nucleotides align to TRBD1. V gave up 5 bases and J gave up 4 bases; unmatched junction bases: 3. Germline V lookup: CDR1 SGHAT, CDR2 FQNNGV. This CDR3 has 14 amino acids. CDR3: CASSTGTGGTEAFF. Here the CDR3 DNA reads TGTGCCAGCAGCACCGGGACAGGGGGCACTGAAGCTTTCTTT.

The chain carries TRBV5-6 and TRBJ2-3; D not resolved. The V end was cut by 0 bases, the J end by 8 bases, with 7 bases between. The CDR3 extends over 12 amino acids. Germline V gene sequence: CDR1 SGHDT, CDR2 YYEEEE. The CDR3 DNA follows: TGTGCCAGCAGCTTGGCGACTGGTACGCAGTATTTT. This codes for CASSLATGTQYF.

The rearrangement links TRBV5-4 to TRBJ2-3; maybe TRBD1 (5 bases). V was trimmed by 0 bases and J by 3 bases, leaving 11 bases between them. The CDR3 covers 15 residues. The V gene's germline CDR1 is SGHNT and CDR2 YYREEE (reference sequence). The CDR3 DNA follows: TGTGCCAGCAGCTTGGGGGGCGCAGGTACAGATACGCAGTATTTT. This gives the protein CASSLGGAGTDTQYF.

The chain links TRBV18 to TRBJ1-1, with D possibly being TRBD1 (5 bases). CDR3 length: 16 amino acids. Trimming shortened V by 2 bases and J by 6 bases, and 19 bases separated the two germline ends. CDR1 is KGHSH, CDR2 LQKENI, per germline. The CDR3 reads CASSPRSSQGGSEAFF. DNA of the CDR3: TGTGCCAGCTCACCAAGGTCGTCTCAGGGTGGGTCTGAAGCTTTCTTT.

The chain is built from TRBV12-3 or TRBV12-4 and TRBJ1-2; 8 bases line up with TRBD1. The CDR3 loop spans 13 amino acids. J lost 8 bases, V lost 6 bases, and 8 bases had no gene match. This chain's CDR3 is CASSLDRVGGYTF. The CDR3 nucleotides are TGTGCCAGCAGCTTGGACAGGGTCGGCGGCTACACCTTC.

The J gene is TRBJ1-1, the V gene TRBV28; maybe TRBD1 (6 bases). The germline V gene encodes CDR1 MDHEN and CDR2 SYDVKM. Trimming removed 3 bases at V and 0 bases at J, with 11 bases between. The CDR3 is 15 residues long. DNA for the CDR3: TGTGCCAGCAGTTTTCGGGGGGCCCTGAACACTGAAGCTTTCTTT. Amino acid sequence: CASSFRGALNTEAFF.

The table lists this clone with a count of one. J is TRBJ1-6 and V is TRBV6-2 or TRBV6-3, with TRBD1 identical over 7 bases. V dropped 4 bases and J dropped 11; count of bases not matched to a gene: 14. The germline V gene encodes CDR1 MNHEY and CDR2 SVGEGT. The CDR3 runs 16 residues. CDR3 coding DNA: TGTGCCAGCAGTTCGGGAGTCCGGGGACAGCCCCCACCCCTCCACTTT. Its protein is CASSSGVRGQPPPLHF.

The DNA for the CDR3 is TGTGCCAGCAGCTTAGCGGTGGGGGGAGGCACCGGGGAGCTGTTTTTT. Translating it yields CASSLAVGGGTGELFF. The chain joins TRBV7-8 to TRBJ2-2, with D possibly being TRBD2 (6 bases). This CDR3 has 16 residues. The germline CDR1 and CDR2 sequences are SGHVS and FQNEAQ. Trimming pared 0 bases from V and 4 bases from J, leaving 12 bases between. The complete variable domain, with remaining parts taken from reference TRBV7-8 and TRBJ2-2, reads GAGVSQSPRYKVAKRGQDVALRCDPISGHVSLFWYQQALGQGPEFLTYFQNEAQLDKSGLPSDRFFAERPEGSVSTLKIQRTQQEDSAVYLCASSLAVGGGTGELFFGEGSRLTVL.

V and J are TRBV29-1 and TRBJ2-1; tentatively, D is TRBD1 (6 bases). Germline loops: CDR1 SQVTM, CDR2 ANQGSEA. The CDR3 runs 12 residues. Trimming pared 7 bases from V and 8 bases from J, leaving 15 bases between. The CDR3 nucleotides read TGCAGCGCGGGACAAGCTAGTTATGAGCAGTTCTTC. This encodes CSAGQASYEQFF.

The V gene is TRBV11-3, the J gene TRBJ2-1; D may be TRBD2 (6 bases). This CDR3 is 15 amino acids long. The germline V gene encodes CDR1 SGHNT and CDR2 YENEEA. V dropped 3 bases and J dropped 5 bases, with 14 bases sitting between them. CDR3 region: CASSFGGRTHNEQFF. The CDR3 coding sequence is TGTGCCAGCAGCTTCGGTGGGAGGACCCACAATGAGCAGTTCTTC. The full variable domain, rest sourced from reference TRBV11-3 and TRBJ2-1, is EAGVVQSPRYKIIEKKQPVAFWCNPISGHNTLYWYLQNLGQGPELLIRYENEEAVDDSQLPKDRFSAERLKGVDSTLKIQPAELGDSAVYLCASSFGGRTHNEQFFGPGTRLTVL.

This clone was detected once. V and J are TRBV11-2 and TRBJ2-1; TRBD2 agrees at 8 bases. Germline V CDR1 and CDR2: SGHAT, FQNNGV. The junction had 9 bases not matched to a gene; V was cut back by 3 bases and J by 2 bases. The CDR3 totals 17 residues. The DNA of the CDR3 is TGTGCCAGCAGCTTCCGGCGGGCGGGAGGCCCCTACAATGAGCAGTTCTTC. This translates into CASSFRRAGGPYNEQFF. Using reference TRBV11-2 and TRBJ2-1 for the parts outside the CDR3, the full variable domain is EAGVAQSPRYKIIEKRQSVAFWCNPISGHATLYWYQQILGQGPKLLIQFQNNGVVDDSQLPKDRFSAERLKGVDSTLKIQPAKLEDSAVYLCASSFRRAGGPYNEQFFGPGTRLTVL.

This clone showed up just a few times. The same CDR3 also results from other DNA sequences found in this sample. This rearrangement joins TRBV28 to TRBJ2-3; the match to TRBD2 covers 7 bases. The ends lost 1 base at V and 4 bases at J; junction bases unmatched: 11. Germline CDR1 is MDHEN and CDR2 is SYDVKM. The length of the CDR3 is 17 residues. DNA for the CDR3: TGTGCCAGCAGTTTATTGCGGGAGACGCCTACGGCAGATACGCAGTATTTT. Its translation is CASSLLRETPTADTQYF.

The V gene is TRBV15, the J gene TRBJ2-1; D gene ambiguous. Looked up from germline, CDR1 is LNHNV and CDR2 is YYDKDF (reference sequence). The CDR3 length is 14 residues. The ends were cut back, 0 bases at V and 6 bases at J, with 9 bases in the middle. The CDR3 sequence is CATSRDPSGNEQFF. In nucleotides, the CDR3 is TGTGCCACCAGCAGAGATCCCTCGGGCAATGAGCAGTTCTTC.

This chain joins TRBV5-1 and TRBJ1-1; D perhaps matches TRBD1 (5 bases). The germline V gene has CDR1 SGHRS and CDR2 YFSETQ. The length of the CDR3 is 15 residues. V gave up 4 bases and J gave up 4 bases, with 17 bases separating them. CDR3 sequence reads: CASSPLGRVGTEAFF. In DNA, the CDR3 is TGCGCCAGCAGCCCCCTGGGGCGCGTGGGCACTGAAGCTTTCTTT.

The rearrangement joins TRBV4-2 to TRBJ1-3; 8 nucleotides line up with TRBD1. V gave up 4 bases and J gave up 6 bases; unmatched junction bases: 5. The CDR3 contains 14 residues. Germline-derived CDR1 and CDR2 are LGHNA and YNFKEQ. The CDR3 nucleotides read TGTGCCAGCAGCCCCGGACAGGGTGAAAACACCATATATTTT. Translation: CASSPGQGENTIYF.